One T cell receptor (beta chain) is described in this entry. It is unclear where the CDR3 begins or ends on the DNA, so no DNA is shown, and the CDR3 is as TCRdb lists it. These data originate in a study of blood T cell repertoires in COVID-19. Across the study: Donors in the United States, Italy and Spain gave samples during acute or convalescent COVID-19. T cells, B-cell-depleted T cells, or PBMCs provided the cDNA or gDNA that served as material.

Authors' processing steps: The authors estimated nucleated cell counts from reference gene primer amplification. Some clones are missing from TCRdb's copy, which holds only in-frame ones; the method was immunoSEQ multiplex PCR. V, J and clone size reflect that table, while D and trimming were determined from the DNA. The data show hundreds of thousands of clones, about four fifths seen once. Germline CDR1 reads LNHDA; CDR2 reads SQIVND (reference sequence). A total of 17 residues make up the CDR3, ends included. The sequencing sample was made of peripheral blood. The chain has TRBV19 and TRBJ2-5; TRBD1 is the table's D call and was not checked against the DNA. The TCR was taken from a woman older than 75 with acute or convalescent COVID-19. The CDR3 here is CASSVGQGAGKGETRYF.